Listed below are T cell receptor beta chains from one sample, sequenced in a study of shared clonotypes between healthy human individuals. Method: immunoSEQ multiplex PCR; TCRdb's copy keeps in-frame clones and lacks some. In the table there are roughly 1.5 million clones, around 98% of which are singletons. The sample comprised naive CD4+ T cells sorted from blood. Receptors originate from a man under 40 in good health. The CDR3 runs from the conserved cysteine through the conserved F or W. D genes are given only for firm matches.

cdr3_nt	cdr3_aa	v_call	j_call	cdr3_length	d_call
TGTGCCAGCAGCTTGGTCGCCCGACAGGCTGAAGCTTTCTTT	CASSLVARQAEAFF	TRBV5-5	TRBJ1-1	14	.
TGCAGCGCTGCACAGCTAAACACTGAAGCTTTCTTT	CSAAQLNTEAFF	TRBV29-1	TRBJ1-1	12	.
TGTGCCAGCAGTTCAGGACAGGCGGTTAGGGAGCCCCAGCATTTT	CASSSGQAVREPQHF	TRBV2	TRBJ1-5	15	TRBD1
TGTGCCAGCAGCTTAGGTCCGCAGGGAAACTACGAGCAGTACTTC	CASSLGPQGNYEQYF	TRBV11-2	TRBJ2-7	15	.
TGTGCCACCAGCAGAGATAGGGCGGGGCTCGAGCAGTACTTC	CATSRDRAGLEQYF	TRBV15	TRBJ2-7	14	.
TGTGCCAGCAGTTACGAGATTAGCGGGACCACCGGGGAGCTGTTTTTT	CASSYEISGTTGELFF	TRBV6-5	TRBJ2-2	16	TRBD2
TGTGCCAGCAGCTTAGTGGCAGGGGGCTTTGAAAAACTGTTTTTT	CASSLVAGGFEKLFF	TRBV7-6	TRBJ1-4	15	TRBD1
TGTGCCAGCAGTACCTCCCGGACTAGCGGGATAAGCACCGGGGAGCTGTTTTTT	CASSTSRTSGISTGELFF	TRBV28	TRBJ2-2	18	TRBD2
TGTGCCAGCAGCTTAAGGGTGAGAGTCTCCTACAATGAGCAGTTCTTC	CASSLRVRVSYNEQFF	TRBV11-2	TRBJ2-1	16	.
TGCGCCAGCAGCCAATTATCCCGGGGGCCTTCTAGCACAGATACGCAGTATTTT	CASSQLSRGPSSTDTQYF	TRBV5-1	TRBJ2-3	18	.
TGCAGCGTGCGGGACAACAATCAGCCCCAGCATTTT	CSVRDNNQPQHF	TRBV29-1	TRBJ1-5	12	.
TGTGCCAGCAGCCGGGACGAAATCTACGAGCAGTACTTC	CASSRDEIYEQYF	TRBV2	TRBJ2-7	13	.